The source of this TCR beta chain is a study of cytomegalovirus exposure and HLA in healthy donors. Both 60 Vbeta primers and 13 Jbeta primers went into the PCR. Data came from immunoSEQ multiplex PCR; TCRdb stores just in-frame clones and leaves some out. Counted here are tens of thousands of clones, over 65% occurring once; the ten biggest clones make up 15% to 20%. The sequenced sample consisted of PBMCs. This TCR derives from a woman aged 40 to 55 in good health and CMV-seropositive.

CDR3 sequence reads: CASSVDRGGETQYF. CDR3 sequence (DNA): TGTGCCAGCAGCGTAGATCGAGGCGGAGAGACCCAGTACTTC. The V gene is TRBV9, the J gene TRBJ2-5; no reliable D call. Germline V lookup: CDR1 SGDLS, CDR2 YYNGEE. Deletions cut 0 bases from V and 4 bases from J, with 10 bases between. This CDR3 contains 14 residues. Full variable domain (outside the CDR3, taken from reference TRBV9 and TRBJ2-5): DSGVTQTPKHLITATGQRVTLRCSPRSGDLSVYWYQQSLDQGLQFLIQYYNGEERAKGNILERFSAQQFPDLHSELNLSSLELGDSALYFCASSVDRGGETQYFGPGTRLLVL.